Presented here are 7 T cell receptor beta chains from one specimen sequenced in a study of T cell responses to AZD1222 COVID-19 vaccine. Using immunoSEQ multiplex PCR, the repertoire was profiled, and TCRdb retains in-frame clones only, with some absent. The repertoire includes over 120,000 clones, about 90% of them detected once, and about 1.9% sits in the top ten. Sequenced material: peripheral blood, taken on day 0 of AZD1222 vaccination. These receptors all come from an adult in good health.

The chain links TRBV7-9 to TRBJ2-2; a weak D match, TRBD1 (6 bases). The germline V gene encodes CDR1 SEHNR and CDR2 FQNEAQ (reference sequence). V was trimmed by 5 bases and J by 5 bases, leaving 18 bases between them. The CDR3 contains 16 residues. The CDR3 DNA follows: TGTGCCAGCAGCAGCCGCACAGGGCCAGGGACCGGGGAGCTGTTTTTT. It codes for CASSSRTGPGTGELFF.

This sequence joins TRBV11-3 and TRBJ2-7, with D tentatively TRBD1 or TRBD2 (6 bases each). There are 16 residues in the CDR3. Trimming shortened V by 1 base and J by 4 bases, and 17 bases separated the two germline ends. Germline assignment: CDR1 SGHNT and CDR2 YENEEA. CDR3 nucleotides: TGTGCCAGCAGCTTAGCCGGCGTCGGGGGCACGTACGAGCAGTACTTC. Protein: CASSLAGVGGTYEQYF.

This rearrangement joins TRBV3-1 (or the pseudogene TRBV3-2) to TRBJ2-7; D may be TRBD2 (5 bases). The CDR3 loop spans 14 amino acids. CDR1 LGHDT and CDR2 YNNKEL come from the germline V gene (reference sequence). V was pared by 1 base and J by 6 bases, with 13 bases between. CDR3 amino acids: CASSQGLALGEQYF. The CDR3 nucleotides are TGTGCCAGCAGCCAAGGGTTAGCGTTGGGCGAGCAGTACTTC.

A single count supports this clone. The chain joins TRBV24-1 to TRBJ2-7; perhaps TRBD1 as D (7 bases). The germline V and J ends were trimmed by 4 bases and 2 bases, with 14 bases remaining between them. CDR3 length equals 15 residues. CDR1 and CDR2 from the germline V gene are KGHDR and SFDVKD. The CDR3, as DNA: TGTGCCACCAGTGAGGGGCGCGGGACAGCCTACGAGCAGTACTTC. This gives the protein CATSEGRGTAYEQYF.

The chain carries TRBV19 and TRBJ2-1; D is unresolved. The CDR3 is 13 amino acids. Germline loops: CDR1 LNHDA, CDR2 SQIVND (reference sequence). V shed 1 base and J shed 5 bases, with 6 bases lying between them. The CDR3 loop is CASSIGRDNEQFF. CDR3 DNA: TGTGCCAGTAGTATAGGGAGAGACAATGAGCAGTTCTTC.

The chain combines TRBV18 with TRBJ2-2, with D possibly being TRBD2 (5 bases). V was trimmed by 3 bases and J by 7 bases, leaving 12 bases between them. This CDR3 has 14 residues. Germline loops: CDR1 KGHSH, CDR2 LQKENI. The CDR3 region has the DNA TGTGCCAGCTCACCTCGTAGCCGGGACGGGGAGCTGTTTTTT. This encodes CASSPRSRDGELFF.

V gene TRBV10-1 combines with J gene TRBJ2-7; TRBD1 agrees at 7 bases. Per germline, CDR1 WNHNN and CDR2 SYGVQD (reference sequence). The ends lost 4 bases at V and 2 bases at J; junction bases unmatched: 2. The CDR3 spans 13 residues. CDR3 region: CASSGDRAYEQYF. Here the CDR3 DNA reads TGCGCCAGCAGTGGTGACAGGGCCTACGAGCAGTACTTC.